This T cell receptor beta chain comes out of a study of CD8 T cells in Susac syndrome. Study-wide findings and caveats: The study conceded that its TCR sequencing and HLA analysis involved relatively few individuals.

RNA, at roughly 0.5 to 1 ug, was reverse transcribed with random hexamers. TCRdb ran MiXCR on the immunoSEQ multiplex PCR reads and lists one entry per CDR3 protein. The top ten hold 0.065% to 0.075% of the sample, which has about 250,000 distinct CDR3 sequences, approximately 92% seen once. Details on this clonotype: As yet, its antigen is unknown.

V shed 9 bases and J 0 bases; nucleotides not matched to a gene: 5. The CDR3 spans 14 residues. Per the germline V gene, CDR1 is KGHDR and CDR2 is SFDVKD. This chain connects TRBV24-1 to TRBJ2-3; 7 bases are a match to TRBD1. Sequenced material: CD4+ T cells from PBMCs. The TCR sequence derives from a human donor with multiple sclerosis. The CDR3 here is CATAKGASTDTQYF. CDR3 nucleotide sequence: TGTGCCACCGCCAAGGGGGCGAGCACAGATACGCAGTATTTT.